The 14 T cell receptor beta chains reported below all come from one sample, sequenced in a study of blood T cell repertoires in COVID-19. Measured with immunoSEQ multiplex PCR; TCRdb has only the in-frame clones, and not every one. The sample records over 150,000 clones, 70% to 80% being singletons. Sequenced sample: peripheral blood. These receptors originate from a man in his sixties with acute or convalescent COVID-19.

The chain couples TRBV7-2 to TRBJ2-1, with 12 bases aligning to TRBD2. The germline gives CDR1 SGHTA, CDR2 FQGNSA. The CDR3 runs to 13 residues. The junction had 1 base not matched to a gene; V was cut back by 5 bases and J by 8 bases. In DNA form, the CDR3 reads TGTGCCAGCAGCCGGACTAGCGGGGATGAGCAGTTCTTC. The encoded protein is CASSRTSGDEQFF.

The chain combines TRBV4-3 with TRBJ1-5; 8 bases agree with TRBD1. Germline loops: CDR1 LGHNA, CDR2 YSLEER. CDR3 length equals 15 residues. The V segment lost 3 bases and the J segment 5 bases; nucleotides outside the gene matches: 6. CDR3 in amino acids: CASSQETGDYQPQHF. In DNA, the CDR3 is TGCGCCAGCAGCCAGGAGACAGGGGATTATCAGCCCCAGCATTTT.

This chain connects TRBV12-3 or TRBV12-4 to TRBJ2-1; 7 bases line up with TRBD1. The CDR3 contains 13 residues. Germline trimming cut 4 bases from V and 7 bases from J; bases unmatched to any gene: 4. The CDR3 sequence is CASSWGTENEQFF. CDR3 nucleotide sequence: TGTGCCAGCAGTTGGGGGACAGAAAATGAGCAGTTCTTC.

The V call is TRBV25-1, the J call TRBJ2-7; TRBD1 might be the D (5 bases). The CDR3 length is 12 residues. The germline CDR1 and CDR2 sequences are MGHDK and SYGVNS. Trimming pared 5 bases from V and 5 bases from J, leaving 10 bases between. CDR3: CASSSGNHEQYF. In DNA, the CDR3 is TGTGCCAGCAGTTCAGGGAACCACGAGCAGTACTTC.

The chain uses TRBV3-1 (or the pseudogene TRBV3-2) and TRBJ1-2, with TRBD1 as a possible D gene (5 bases). Germline-derived CDR1 and CDR2 are LGHDT and YNNKEL (reference sequence). V was trimmed by 5 bases and J by 3 bases, leaving 10 bases between them. The CDR3 extends over 13 amino acids. The CDR3 coding sequence is TGTGCCAGCAGCAATCAGGGCTACTATGGCTACACCTTC. It encodes CASSNQGYYGYTF.

The gene calls are TRBV6-5 and TRBJ2-2; possibly TRBD2 for D (6 bases). The V gene lost 5 bases and the J gene lost 1 base, with 11 bases spanning the gap. This CDR3 is built from 15 residues. The V gene's germline CDR1 is MNHEY and CDR2 SVGAGI. The DNA of the CDR3 is TGTGCCAGCAGTCGGGGGAGGAGGAACACCGGGGAGCTGTTTTTT. It is translated as CASSRGRRNTGELFF.

V is TRBV5-1 and J is TRBJ2-5; 7 bases are shared with TRBD1. The V segment lost 1 base and the J segment 5 bases; nucleotides outside the gene matches: 5. Germline values: CDR1 SGHRS, CDR2 YFSETQ. The CDR3 is 14 residues long. The CDR3 is CASSLQGVQETQYF. CDR3 bases: TGCGCCAGCAGCTTGCAGGGGGTCCAGGAGACCCAGTACTTC.

The chain is built from TRBV5-1 and TRBJ2-3, with TRBD1 as a possible D gene (5 bases). The CDR3 totals 14 residues. Germline V CDR1 and CDR2: SGHRS, YFSETQ. Trimming removed 0 bases from V and 3 bases from J, with 8 bases in between. In DNA, the CDR3 is TGCGCCAGCAGCTTGGGGTACAGGACAGATACGCAGTATTTT. Its translation is CASSLGYRTDTQYF.

This chain links TRBV2 with TRBJ1-2; TRBD1 matches at 11 bases. J lost 3 bases, V lost 7 bases, and 7 bases had no gene match. The CDR3 covers 15 residues. CDR1 is SNHLY and CDR2 is FYNNEI in the germline V gene. CDR3 sequence: CASTQRTGGDYGYTF. The CDR3 DNA follows: TGTGCCAGCACTCAACGGACAGGGGGCGACTATGGCTACACCTTC.

This sequence joins TRBV5-1 and TRBJ1-5; weak D call: TRBD1 (6 bases). V dropped 2 bases and J dropped 4 bases, with 13 bases sitting between them. From germline, CDR1 is SGHRS and CDR2 YFSETQ. This CDR3 has 15 amino acids. The CDR3 nucleotides read TGCGCCAGCAGCTTCGGGACAACCCCAAATCAGCCCCAGCATTTT. Encoded protein: CASSFGTTPNQPQHF.

This clone was recorded once. This CDR3 reads CASSSRTASTNEKLFF. For the CDR3, the DNA is TGTGCCAGCAGCTCCCGGACAGCTTCAACTAATGAAAAACTGTTTTTT. V and J are TRBV7-8 and TRBJ1-4, with D maybe TRBD1 (6 bases). Looked up from germline, CDR1 is SGHVS and CDR2 is FQNEAQ. V gave up 4 bases and J gave up 0 bases, with 12 bases separating them. CDR3 size: 16 residues.

V and J are TRBV5-5 and TRBJ2-7; 9 bases fit TRBD1. The CDR3 totals 15 residues. Germline CDR1 reads SGHKS; CDR2 reads YYEKEE (reference sequence). V lost 4 bases and J lost 6; bases outside the gene matches: 11. The CDR3 DNA is TGTGCCAGCAGCCGGGACAGGGCCGGGGGAAGCGAGCAGTACTTC. Translated, it gives CASSRDRAGGSEQYF.

V usage is TRBV13 and J usage is TRBJ2-7; no clear D. Germline V CDR1 and CDR2: PRHDT, FYEKMQ (reference sequence). V shed 5 bases and J shed 3 bases, with 8 bases lying between them. The CDR3 is 12 amino acids. In DNA form, the CDR3 reads TGTGCCAGCAGCGCCCAGAACTACGAGCAGTACTTC. It specifies CASSAQNYEQYF. Drawing the rest from reference TRBV13 and TRBJ2-7, the complete variable domain is AAGVIQSPRHLIKEKRETATLKCYPIPRHDTVYWYQQGPGQDPQFLISFYEKMQSDKGSIPDRFSAQQFSDYHSELNMSSLELGDSALYFCASSAQNYEQYFGPGTRLTVT.

J is TRBJ2-7 and V is TRBV6-1; 7 positions agree with TRBD1. V was clipped by 2 bases and J by 3 bases; unmatched bases: 19. Per germline, CDR1 MNHNS and CDR2 SASEGT. The CDR3 loop spans 19 amino acids. CDR3 amino acids: CASSENGYYRGHLFYEQYF. The CDR3 DNA reads as TGTGCCAGCAGTGAAAACGGCTACTACAGGGGACATCTATTCTACGAGCAGTACTTC.